One and the same sample provided the 14 T cell receptor beta chains below, sequenced in a study of OX40 agonist ivuxolimab in advanced cancers. Using immunoSEQ multiplex PCR, the repertoire was profiled, and TCRdb retains in-frame clones only, with some absent. The data show around 100,000 clones, with around 90% seen just once and around 0.58% held by the top ten. The sequencing here drew on CD4+ or CD8+ T cells sorted from blood, taken in a trial of the OX40 agonist ivuxolimab. The receptors were sampled from an adult with an advanced solid tumor such as melanoma, head and neck, liver or kidney cancer.

In regard to this clone: This CDR3 is also generated by other DNA sequences in the sample. J is TRBJ1-1 and V is TRBV28; tentatively, D is TRBD1 (6 bases). The CDR3 loop spans 15 amino acids. CDR1 MDHEN and CDR2 SYDVKM come from the germline V gene. The germline V and J ends were trimmed by 1 base and 3 bases, with 12 bases remaining between them. The CDR3 nucleotides read TGTGCCAGCAGTTTATCAGGGGAGGGGGACACTGAAGCTTTCTTT. Amino acids: CASSLSGEGDTEAFF.

V usage is TRBV18 and J usage is TRBJ1-2, with 10 nucleotides matching TRBD1. The CDR3 extends over 16 amino acids. Germline V gene data show CDR1 as KGHSH and CDR2 as LQKENI. With V trimmed by 3 bases and J by 5 bases, 9 bases remained unmatched. This CDR3 is CASSPTGTGESYGYTF. DNA of the CDR3: TGTGCCAGCTCACCCACCGGGACAGGGGAATCGTATGGCTACACCTTC.

The table lists this clone with a count of one. V and J are TRBV5-5 and TRBJ2-6, with D maybe TRBD2 (6 bases). CDR1 is SGHKS, CDR2 YYEKEE, per germline (reference sequence). Between the trimmed V and J ends, which lost 0 bases and 0 bases, there was a span of 13 bases. The CDR3 has 18 amino acids. Written as DNA, the CDR3 is TGTGCCAGCAGCTTGGGCGGGACGGAACTCTCTGGGGCCAACGTCCTGACTTTC. Translating it yields CASSLGGTELSGANVLTF.

The chain has TRBV5-1 and TRBJ2-5; D is uncertain. CDR1 and CDR2 (germline): SGHRS, YFSETQ. V was cut by 2 bases and J by 0 bases, with 11 bases left in between. The CDR3 covers 15 residues. The CDR3: CASSFRRRYQETQYF. The CDR3 nucleotides read TGCGCCAGCAGCTTTCGTCGGCGGTACCAAGAGACCCAGTACTTC.

The chain carries TRBV30 and TRBJ1-4; D is ambiguous. Germline-derived CDR1 and CDR2 are GTSNPN and SVGIG (reference sequence). Trimming cost V 0 bases and J 7 bases, with 12 bases left between them. The CDR3 length is 14 residues. The CDR3 DNA sequence: TGTGCCTGGAGTGTACTGCTGGGGAGTGAAAAACTGTTTTTT. The encoded protein is CAWSVLLGSEKLFF.

The chain has TRBV28 and TRBJ1-2; D unclear. The CDR3 loop spans 14 amino acids. Trimming cost V 1 base and J 2 bases, with 8 bases left between them. CDR1 and CDR2 from the germline V gene are MDHEN and SYDVKM. In DNA, the CDR3 is TGTGCCAGCAGTTTATTTACCGCAAACTATGGCTACACCTTC. It encodes CASSLFTANYGYTF.

This chain uses TRBV9 with TRBJ2-1; D remains ambiguous. V lost 0 bases and J 7 bases, leaving 14 bases between the germline ends. The CDR3 is 15 amino acids. CDR1 and CDR2 (germline): SGDLS, YYNGEE. CDR3: CASSVDLGSSNEQFF. In DNA form, the CDR3 reads TGTGCCAGCAGCGTAGATCTGGGCAGTTCAAATGAGCAGTTCTTC.

Concerning this clone: Compared with germline, one end of the junction differs, possibly owing to a read error. This chain links TRBV5-6 with TRBJ1-3, with 8 bases lining up with TRBD1. This CDR3 spans 14 amino acids. CDR1 and CDR2 from the germline V gene are SGHDT and YYEEEE. The DNA of the CDR3 is TGTGCCAGCAGCTGGGCAGGGACAGGTTCTGCTTCGAATTTT. It translates to CASSWAGTGSASNF.

V gene TRBV28 combines with J gene TRBJ2-3; D is undetermined. The V gene's germline CDR1 is MDHEN and CDR2 SYDVKM. This CDR3 is built from 11 residues. V was pared by 8 bases and J by 3 bases, with 6 bases between. The DNA for the CDR3 is TGTGCCAGCGCCCGGACAGATACGCAGTATTTT. As protein: CASARTDTQYF.

J is TRBJ1-2 and V is TRBV21-1; the DNA was not compared with TRBD1, the D call given in the table. TRBV21-1 represents a pseudogene. This CDR3 region has 14 residues. The CDR3 here is CASSKLGTDYGYTF. CDR3 in DNA: TGTGCCAGCAGCAAGTTAGGGACAGACTATGGCTACACCTTC.

The chain recombines TRBV4-2 with TRBJ2-1; 11 bases align to TRBD2. This CDR3 is built from 17 residues. With V trimmed by 1 base and J by 1 base, 3 bases remained unmatched. Germline V gives CDR1 LGHNA, CDR2 YNFKEQ. CDR3 loop: CASSQAVAGGSYNEQFF. CDR3 nucleotides: TGTGCCAGCAGCCAAGCGGTAGCGGGAGGGTCCTACAATGAGCAGTTCTTC.

The V gene is TRBV19, the J gene TRBJ2-7, with D tentatively TRBD1 (6 bases). Trimming shortened V by 1 base and J by 2 bases, and 12 bases separated the two germline ends. This CDR3 comprises 15 residues. Germline assignment: CDR1 LNHDA and CDR2 SQIVND (reference sequence). The DNA for the CDR3 is TGTGCCAGTAGTATAGGCCCAGGGGTCACCTACGAGCAGTACTTC. The encoded protein is CASSIGPGVTYEQYF.

The rearrangement links TRBV28 to TRBJ1-5, with 8 bases fitting TRBD1. This CDR3 spans 15 amino acids. Germline CDR1 and CDR2: MDHEN and SYDVKM. V shed 3 bases and J 5 bases; nucleotides not matched to a gene: 6. The CDR3 loop is CASSLTGEHDQPQHF. CDR3 in DNA: TGTGCCAGCAGTTTGACAGGGGAGCACGATCAGCCCCAGCATTTT.

The chain is built from TRBV28 and TRBJ2-1, with D possibly matching TRBD1 (6 bases). CDR1 MDHEN and CDR2 SYDVKM come from the germline V gene. The length of the CDR3 is 13 residues. V lost 5 bases and J lost 2, with 7 bases in between. The CDR3 DNA follows: TGTGCCAGCAGTGGGGGCCCCTACAATGAGCAGTTCTTC. It encodes CASSGGPYNEQFF.